This T cell receptor (beta chain) was recovered during a study of CD8 T cells in Susac syndrome. It was with random hexamers that roughly 0.5 to 1 ug RNA was reverse transcribed. With immunoSEQ multiplex PCR, TCR beta CDR3 was amplified across 54 Vbeta and 13 Jbeta. MiXCR was run by TCRdb on the immunoSEQ multiplex PCR reads, yielding one entry per CDR3 protein. The sample comprises some 150,000 distinct CDR3 sequences, 94% of which are singletons, and nearly 0.085% rests with the top ten. The authors sequenced TCR beta from blood CD8+ and CD4+ T cells. The TEMRA cells underwent FACS enrichment, while the CD8+ and CD4+ T cells underwent negative isolation. The sample was CD4+ T cells from PBMCs. The sequence was obtained from a human donor in good health.

The CDR3 nucleotides are TGCAGTGCTAAGGGGCTTGGAGGAAACACCATATATTTT. Protein: CSAKGLGGNTIYF. The chain has TRBV20-1 and TRBJ1-3; D might be TRBD1 (5 bases). The ends were cut back, 4 bases at V and 4 bases at J, with 11 bases in the middle. Germline lookup yields CDR1 DFQATT and CDR2 SNEGSKA (reference sequence). This CDR3 contains 13 residues.